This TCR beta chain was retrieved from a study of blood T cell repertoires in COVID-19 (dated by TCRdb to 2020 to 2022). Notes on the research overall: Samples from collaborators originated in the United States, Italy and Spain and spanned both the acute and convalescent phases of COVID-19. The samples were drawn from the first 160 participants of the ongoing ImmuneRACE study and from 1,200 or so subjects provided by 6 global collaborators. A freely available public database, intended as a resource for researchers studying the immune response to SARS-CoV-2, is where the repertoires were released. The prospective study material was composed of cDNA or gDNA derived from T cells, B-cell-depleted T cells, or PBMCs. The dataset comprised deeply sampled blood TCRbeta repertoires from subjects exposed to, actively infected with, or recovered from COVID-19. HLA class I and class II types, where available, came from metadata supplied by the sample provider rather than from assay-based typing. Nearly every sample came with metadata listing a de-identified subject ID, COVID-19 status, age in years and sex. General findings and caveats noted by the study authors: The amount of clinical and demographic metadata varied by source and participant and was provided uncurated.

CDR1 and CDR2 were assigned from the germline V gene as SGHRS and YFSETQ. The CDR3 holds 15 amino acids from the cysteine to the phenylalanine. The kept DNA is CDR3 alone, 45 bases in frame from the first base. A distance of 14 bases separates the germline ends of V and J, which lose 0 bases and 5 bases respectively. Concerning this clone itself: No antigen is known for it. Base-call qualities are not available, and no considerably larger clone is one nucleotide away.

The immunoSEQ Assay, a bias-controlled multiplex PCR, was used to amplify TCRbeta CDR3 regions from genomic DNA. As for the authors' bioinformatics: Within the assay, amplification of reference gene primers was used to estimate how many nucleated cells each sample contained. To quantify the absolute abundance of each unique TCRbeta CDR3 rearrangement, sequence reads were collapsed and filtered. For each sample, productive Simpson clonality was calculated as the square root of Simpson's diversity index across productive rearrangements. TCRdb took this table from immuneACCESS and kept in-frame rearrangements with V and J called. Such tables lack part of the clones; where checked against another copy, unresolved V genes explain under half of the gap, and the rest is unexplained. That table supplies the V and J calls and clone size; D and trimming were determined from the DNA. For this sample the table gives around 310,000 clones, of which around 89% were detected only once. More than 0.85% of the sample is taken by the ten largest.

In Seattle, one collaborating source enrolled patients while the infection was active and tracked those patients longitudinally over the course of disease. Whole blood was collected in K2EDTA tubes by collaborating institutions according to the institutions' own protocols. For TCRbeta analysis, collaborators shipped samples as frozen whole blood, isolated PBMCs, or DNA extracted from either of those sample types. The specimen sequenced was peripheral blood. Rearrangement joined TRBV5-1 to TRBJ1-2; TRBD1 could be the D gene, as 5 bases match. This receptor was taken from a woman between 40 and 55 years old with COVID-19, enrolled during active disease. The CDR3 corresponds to CASSLEAGRKYGYTF. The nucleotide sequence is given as TGCGCCAGCAGCTTGGAGGCGGGGCGGAAATATGGCTACACCTTC.